The subject of this entry is one TCR beta chain. Antigen specificity is unknown. Data came from immunoSEQ multiplex PCR; TCRdb stores just in-frame clones and leaves some out. The table records about 50,000 clones, over 85% of them present only once. This specimen comes from a study of siplizumab effects on memory and regulatory T cells. This CDR3 comprises 13 residues. Germline V gene data show CDR1 as SGHAT and CDR2 as FQNNGV. Losses at the gene ends were 8 bases for V and 4 bases for J; bases not matched to a gene: 6. Study results and caveats: For siplizumab cultures, the suppressive function of their proliferating Tregs was not confirmed. The drug siplizumab significantly decreased the alloreactive sequences that could be traced to unstimulated CD4+ memory cells. Controls had approximately 26% Treg-derived mappable alloreactive CD4+ clones on average, versus approximately 70% with siplizumab.

The source of this sequence is a human donor in good health. The chain is built from TRBV11-2 and TRBJ2-7; 9 nucleotides agree with TRBD2. The specimen was CD8+ T cells sorted from blood. The CDR3 sequence is CASGLAGDYEQYF. CDR3 DNA sequence: TGTGCCAGCGGGTTAGCGGGAGATTACGAGCAGTACTTC. Looking up the rest from reference TRBV11-2 and TRBJ2-7 gives the full variable domain: EAGVAQSPRYKIIEKRQSVAFWCNPISGHATLYWYQQILGQGPKLLIQFQNNGVVDDSQLPKDRFSAERLKGVDSTLKIQPAKLEDSAVYLCASGLAGDYEQYFGPGTRLTVT.